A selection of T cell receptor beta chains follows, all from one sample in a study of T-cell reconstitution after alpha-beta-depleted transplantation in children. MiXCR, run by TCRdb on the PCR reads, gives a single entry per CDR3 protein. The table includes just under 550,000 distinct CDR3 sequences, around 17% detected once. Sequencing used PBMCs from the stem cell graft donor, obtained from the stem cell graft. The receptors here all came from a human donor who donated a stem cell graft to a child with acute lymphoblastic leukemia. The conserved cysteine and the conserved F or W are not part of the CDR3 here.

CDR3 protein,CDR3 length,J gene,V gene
ASSRPGQGYEKLF,13,TRBJ1-4,TRBV28
ASSSRQGGLAGELF,14,TRBJ2-2,TRBV7-9
ASREGVRETQY,11,TRBJ2-5,TRBV5-1
SARGETGGDHRLF,13,TRBJ1-4,TRBV20-1
ASSHTWTATLISTDTQY,17,TRBJ2-3,TRBV3-1
ASSYSRYSNQPQH,13,TRBJ1-5,TRBV6-5
ASSSRDGGVSSPLH,14,TRBJ1-6,TRBV7-9
SAGLAGVGYEQF,12,TRBJ2-1,TRBV20-1
ASSTLAGHSYNEQF,14,TRBJ2-1,TRBV7-9
ASSPLAPSSYEQY,13,TRBJ2-7,TRBV6-1
ASSQAPTGVYEQY,13,TRBJ2-7,TRBV4-1
ASSPWSSGYEQY,12,TRBJ2-7,TRBV3-1
SAREDGRVNNEQF,13,TRBJ2-1,TRBV20-1
ASSLGHRGEQY,11,TRBJ2-7,TRBV5-1
ASSESEGQASTDTQY,15,TRBJ2-3,TRBV10-1
ASSPGLADSTDTQY,14,TRBJ2-3,TRBV7-9
ASSGSTDTQY,10,TRBJ2-3,TRBV18
ASSYEVGTYEQY,12,TRBJ2-7,TRBV6-5
SARARRSSLYNEQF,14,TRBJ2-1,TRBV20-1
ASSLVGGGVGTEAF,14,TRBJ1-1,TRBV27
ASSQEGTSGQETQY,14,TRBJ2-5,TRBV4-2
SARDGAPQF,9,TRBJ2-1,TRBV20-1
ASSLRQGNEKLF,12,TRBJ1-4,TRBV3-1
ASSPNRGDYEQY,12,TRBJ2-7,TRBV18
AAGPALEDTQY,11,TRBJ2-3,TRBV10-3
ASSYSRANQPQH,12,TRBJ1-5,TRBV6-2/TRBV6-3
ASSWTGVGGGYT,12,TRBJ1-2,TRBV12-3/TRBV12-4
ATSRGETEQY,10,TRBJ2-7,TRBV15
ASSLEAYRGNSYEQY,15,TRBJ2-7,TRBV5-1
ASSQEQTGAYGYT,13,TRBJ1-2,TRBV4-1
ASSQGPANTEAF,12,TRBJ1-1,TRBV4-1
ASRRTSADTQY,11,TRBJ2-3,TRBV19
ASRCSDTGELF,11,TRBJ2-2,TRBV5-1
ASSSLDGITGELF,13,TRBJ2-2,TRBV5-5
ASSSTGGWNQPQH,13,TRBJ1-5,TRBV7-2
ASSLGRIWDHSNQPQH,16,TRBJ1-5,TRBV13
SVPHPGQNTEAF,12,TRBJ1-1,TRBV29-1
ASSLGAGTGELF,12,TRBJ2-2,TRBV6-5
ASSPWILDEQF,11,TRBJ2-1,TRBV18
SVHGGTGEYEQY,12,TRBJ2-7,TRBV29-1
ASSFRYFPYEQY,12,TRBJ2-7,TRBV7-8
ASSLARLAVQPDYNEQF,17,TRBJ2-1,TRBV7-2
SVGPGTEIYEQY,12,TRBJ2-7,TRBV29-1
ASRPGF,6,TRBJ1-1,TRBV12-3/TRBV12-4
SVDGVRLAGERADTQY,16,TRBJ2-3,TRBV29-1
ASSSTPSGQY,10,TRBJ2-5,TRBV5-1
ASSLAGFPLPPNNEQF,16,TRBJ2-1,TRBV13
ASSQGLAGGPAYNEQF,16,TRBJ2-1,TRBV7-8
ASSYRPPYDRVRYEQY,16,TRBJ2-7,TRBV6-5
ASRTQGNTGELF,12,TRBJ2-2,TRBV7-3